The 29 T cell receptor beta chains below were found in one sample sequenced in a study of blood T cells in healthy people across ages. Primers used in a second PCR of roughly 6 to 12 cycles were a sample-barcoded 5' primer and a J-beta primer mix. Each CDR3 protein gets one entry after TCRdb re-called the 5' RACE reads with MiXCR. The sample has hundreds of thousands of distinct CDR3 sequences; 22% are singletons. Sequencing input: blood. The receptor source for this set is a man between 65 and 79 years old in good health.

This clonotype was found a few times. This CDR3 reads CSGDRGAGEQFF. The CDR3 DNA reads TGCAGCGGCGATCGGGGGGCAGGGGAGCAGTTCTTC. The chain employs TRBV29-1 and TRBJ2-7, with D possibly being TRBD2 (7 bases). The better agreement between TRBJ2-1 and the DNA end casts doubt on the J call. The CDR3 is 12 amino acids. Germline-derived CDR1 and CDR2 are SQVTM and ANQGSEA.

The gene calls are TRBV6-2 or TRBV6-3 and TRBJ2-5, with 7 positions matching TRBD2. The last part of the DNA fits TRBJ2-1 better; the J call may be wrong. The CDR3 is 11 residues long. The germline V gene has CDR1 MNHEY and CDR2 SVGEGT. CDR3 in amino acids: CASTLGREQFF. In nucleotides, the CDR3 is TGTGCCAGCACCCTCGGGAGGGAGCAGTTCTTC.

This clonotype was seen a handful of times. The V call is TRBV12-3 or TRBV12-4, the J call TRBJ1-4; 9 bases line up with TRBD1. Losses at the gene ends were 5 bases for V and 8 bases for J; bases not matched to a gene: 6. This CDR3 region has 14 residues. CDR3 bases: TGTGCCAGCAGTCGACAGGGGGGAGGCGAAAAACTGTTTTTT. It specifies CASSRQGGGEKLFF.

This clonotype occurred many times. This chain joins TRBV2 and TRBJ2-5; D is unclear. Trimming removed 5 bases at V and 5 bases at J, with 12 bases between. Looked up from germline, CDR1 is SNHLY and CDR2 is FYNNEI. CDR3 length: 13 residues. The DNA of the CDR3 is TGTGCCAGCAGTAGAGACCTACGGGAGACCCAGTACTTC. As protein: CASSRDLRETQYF.

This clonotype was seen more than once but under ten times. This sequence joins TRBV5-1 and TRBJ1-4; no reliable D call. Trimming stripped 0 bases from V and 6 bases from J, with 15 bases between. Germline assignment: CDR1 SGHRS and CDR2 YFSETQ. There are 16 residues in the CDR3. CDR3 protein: CASSLALNIKDEKLFF. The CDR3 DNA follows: TGCGCCAGCAGCTTGGCATTGAATATAAAAGATGAAAAACTGTTTTTT.

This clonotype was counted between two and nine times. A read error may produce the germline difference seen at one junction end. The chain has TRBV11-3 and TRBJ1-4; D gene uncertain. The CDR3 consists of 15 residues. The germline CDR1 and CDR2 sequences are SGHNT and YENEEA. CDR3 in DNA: TGTGCCAGCAGCTTAGGAGGTGGCGGGAAGGAAAAGCTGTTTTTT. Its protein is CASSLGGGGKEKLFF.

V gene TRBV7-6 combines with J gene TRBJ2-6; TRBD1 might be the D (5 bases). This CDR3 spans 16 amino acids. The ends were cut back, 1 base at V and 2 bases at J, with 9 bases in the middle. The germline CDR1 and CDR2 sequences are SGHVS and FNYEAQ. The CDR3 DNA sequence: TGTGCCAGCAGCTTAGTCCCAGGGACTGGGGCCAACGTCCTGACTTTC. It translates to CASSLVPGTGANVLTF.

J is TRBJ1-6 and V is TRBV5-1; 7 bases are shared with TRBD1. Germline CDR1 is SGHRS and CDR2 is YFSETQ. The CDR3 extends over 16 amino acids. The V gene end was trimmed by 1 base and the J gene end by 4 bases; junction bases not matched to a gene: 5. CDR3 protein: CASSLTVDRYNSPLHF. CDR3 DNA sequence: TGCGCCAGCAGCTTGACAGTGGACAGGTATAATTCACCCCTCCACTTT.

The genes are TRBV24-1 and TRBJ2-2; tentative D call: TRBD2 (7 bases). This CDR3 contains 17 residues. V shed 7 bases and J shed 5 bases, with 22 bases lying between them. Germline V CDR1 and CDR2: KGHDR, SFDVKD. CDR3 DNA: TGTGCCACCAGCGATCTGAGGGGGGGAATGAGTACCGGGGAGCTGTTTTTT. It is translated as CATSDLRGGMSTGELFF.

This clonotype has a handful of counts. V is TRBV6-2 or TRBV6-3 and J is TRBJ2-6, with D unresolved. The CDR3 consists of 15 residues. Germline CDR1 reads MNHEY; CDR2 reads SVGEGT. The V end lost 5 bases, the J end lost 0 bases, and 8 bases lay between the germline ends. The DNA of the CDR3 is TGTGCCAGCAGTGGCCATAGCTCTGGGGCCAACGTCCTGACTTTC. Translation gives CASSGHSSGANVLTF.

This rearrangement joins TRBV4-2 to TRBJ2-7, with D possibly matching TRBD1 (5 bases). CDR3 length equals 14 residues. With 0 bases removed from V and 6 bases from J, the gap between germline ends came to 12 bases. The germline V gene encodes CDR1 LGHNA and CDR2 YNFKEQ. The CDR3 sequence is CASSQDRGRREQYF. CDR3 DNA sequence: TGTGCCAGCAGCCAAGATAGGGGCAGACGCGAGCAGTACTTC.

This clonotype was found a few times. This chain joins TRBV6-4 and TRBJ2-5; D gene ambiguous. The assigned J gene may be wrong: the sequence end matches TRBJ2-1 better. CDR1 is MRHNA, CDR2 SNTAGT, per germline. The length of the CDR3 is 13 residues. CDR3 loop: CASSDFGTNEQFF. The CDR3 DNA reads TGTGCCAGCAGTGACTTCGGTACGAATGAGCAGTTCTTC.

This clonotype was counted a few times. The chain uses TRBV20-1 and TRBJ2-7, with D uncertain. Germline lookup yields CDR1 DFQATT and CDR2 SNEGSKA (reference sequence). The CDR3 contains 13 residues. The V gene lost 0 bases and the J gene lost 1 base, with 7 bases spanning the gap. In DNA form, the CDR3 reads TGCAGTGCTAGAGAAGCCGGTTCCTACGAGCAGTACGTC. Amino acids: CSAREAGSYEQYV.

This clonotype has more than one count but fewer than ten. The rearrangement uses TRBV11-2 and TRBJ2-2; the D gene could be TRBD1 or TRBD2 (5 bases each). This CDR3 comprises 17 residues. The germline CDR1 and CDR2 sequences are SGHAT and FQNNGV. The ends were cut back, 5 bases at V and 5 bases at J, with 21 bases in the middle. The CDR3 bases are TGTGCCAGCAGCCCAACCCGGGACGGCAAGCCTACCGGGGAGCTGTTTTTT. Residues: CASSPTRDGKPTGELFF.

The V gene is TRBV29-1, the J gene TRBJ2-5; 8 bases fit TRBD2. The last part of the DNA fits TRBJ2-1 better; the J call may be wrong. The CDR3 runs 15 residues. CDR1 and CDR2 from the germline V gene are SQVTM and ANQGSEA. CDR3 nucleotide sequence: TGCAGCGTTGAAGATCGGGAGGGGATCGACAATGAGCAGTTCTTC. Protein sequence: CSVEDREGIDNEQFF.

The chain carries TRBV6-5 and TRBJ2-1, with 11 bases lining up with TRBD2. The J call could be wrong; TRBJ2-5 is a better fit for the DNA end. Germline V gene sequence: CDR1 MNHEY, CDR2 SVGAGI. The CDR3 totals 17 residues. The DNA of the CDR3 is TGTGCCAGCAGTTACGGTCTAGCGGGGGGCAAAAGAGAGACCCAGTACTTC. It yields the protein CASSYGLAGGKRETQYF.

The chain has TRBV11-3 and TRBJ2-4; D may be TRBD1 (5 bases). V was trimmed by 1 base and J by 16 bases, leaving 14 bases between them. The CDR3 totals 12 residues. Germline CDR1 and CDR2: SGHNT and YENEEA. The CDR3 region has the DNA TGTGCCAGCAGCTTAGCAGGGAATTTCGTATACTTC. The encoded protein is CASSLAGNFVYF.

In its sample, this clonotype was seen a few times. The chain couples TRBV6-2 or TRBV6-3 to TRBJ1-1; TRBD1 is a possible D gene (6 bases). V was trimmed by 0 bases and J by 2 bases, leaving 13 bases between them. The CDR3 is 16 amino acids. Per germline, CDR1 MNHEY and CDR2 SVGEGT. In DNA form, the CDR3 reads TGTGCCAGCAGTTACTCGATGGGGGCGGGCAACACTGAAGCTTTCTTT. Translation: CASSYSMGAGNTEAFF.

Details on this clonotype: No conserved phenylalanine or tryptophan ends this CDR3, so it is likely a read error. DNA of the CDR3: TGCAGTGCTAGGACGCCTTTTGATAATTCACCCCTCCACTCT. It is translated as CSARTPFDNSPLHS. The chain carries TRBV20-1 and TRBJ1-6, with D unresolved. In germline, CDR1 is DFQATT, CDR2 SNEGSKA (reference sequence). There are 14 residues in the CDR3. Trimming left V 3 bases short and J 5 bases short, with 11 bases between.

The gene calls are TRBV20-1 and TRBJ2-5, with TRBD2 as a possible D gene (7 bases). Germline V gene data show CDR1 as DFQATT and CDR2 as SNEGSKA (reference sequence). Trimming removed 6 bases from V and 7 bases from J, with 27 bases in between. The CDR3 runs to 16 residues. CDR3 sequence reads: CSALPPGSVGGGTQYF. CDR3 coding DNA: TGCAGTGCGTTGCCCCCGGGATCAGTAGGGGGGGGGACCCAGTACTTC.

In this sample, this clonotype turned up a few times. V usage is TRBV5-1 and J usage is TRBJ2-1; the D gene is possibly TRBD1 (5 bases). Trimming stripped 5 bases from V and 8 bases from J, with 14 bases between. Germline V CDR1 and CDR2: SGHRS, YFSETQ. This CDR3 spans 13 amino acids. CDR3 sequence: CASRTQGIDEQFF. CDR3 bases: TGCGCCAGCAGAACTCAGGGTATAGATGAGCAGTTCTTC.

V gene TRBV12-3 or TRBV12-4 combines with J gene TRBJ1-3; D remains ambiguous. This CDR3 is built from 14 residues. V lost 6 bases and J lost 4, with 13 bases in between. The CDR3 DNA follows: TGTGCCAGCAGCCCCGACCATGGGGGAAACACCATATATTTT. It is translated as CASSPDHGGNTIYF.

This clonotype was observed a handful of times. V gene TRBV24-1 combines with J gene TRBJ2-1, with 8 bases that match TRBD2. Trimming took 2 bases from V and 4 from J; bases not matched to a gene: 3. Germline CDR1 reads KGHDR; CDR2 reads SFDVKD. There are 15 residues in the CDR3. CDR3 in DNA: TGTGCCACCAGTGATTCTCGCGGGGGGTACAATGAGCAGTTCTTC. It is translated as CATSDSRGGYNEQFF.

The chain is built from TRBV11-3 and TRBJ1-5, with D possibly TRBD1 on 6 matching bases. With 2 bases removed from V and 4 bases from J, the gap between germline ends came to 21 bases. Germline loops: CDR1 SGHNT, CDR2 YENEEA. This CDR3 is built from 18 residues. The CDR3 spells CASSLRYPQGPMNQPQHF. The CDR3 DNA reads TGTGCCAGCAGCTTAAGATACCCGCAGGGGCCCATGAATCAGCCCCAGCATTTT.

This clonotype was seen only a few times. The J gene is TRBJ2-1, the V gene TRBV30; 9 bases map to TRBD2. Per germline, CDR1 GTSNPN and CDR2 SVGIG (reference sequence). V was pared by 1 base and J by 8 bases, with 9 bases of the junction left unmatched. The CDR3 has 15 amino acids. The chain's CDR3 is CAWSGGTSPTHEQFF. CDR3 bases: TGTGCCTGGAGTGGAGGGACTAGCCCGACTCATGAGCAGTTCTTC.

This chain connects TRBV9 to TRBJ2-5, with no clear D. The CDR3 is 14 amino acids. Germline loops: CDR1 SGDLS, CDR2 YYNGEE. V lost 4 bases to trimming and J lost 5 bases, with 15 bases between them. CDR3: CASSSRLDRETQYF. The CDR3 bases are TGTGCCAGCAGCTCCCGACTTGACCGCGAGACCCAGTACTTC.

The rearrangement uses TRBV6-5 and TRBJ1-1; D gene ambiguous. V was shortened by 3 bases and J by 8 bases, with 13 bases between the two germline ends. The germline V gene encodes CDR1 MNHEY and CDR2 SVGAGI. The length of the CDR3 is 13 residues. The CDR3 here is CASSYGPGSEAFF. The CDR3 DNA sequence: TGTGCCAGCAGTTATGGTCCGGGGTCAGAAGCTTTCTTT.

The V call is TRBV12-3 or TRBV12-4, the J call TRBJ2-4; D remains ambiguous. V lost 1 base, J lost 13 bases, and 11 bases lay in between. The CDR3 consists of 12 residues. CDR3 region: CASSLGPGPQYF. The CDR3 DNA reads TGTGCCAGCAGTTTAGGACCGGGCCCCCAGTACTTC.

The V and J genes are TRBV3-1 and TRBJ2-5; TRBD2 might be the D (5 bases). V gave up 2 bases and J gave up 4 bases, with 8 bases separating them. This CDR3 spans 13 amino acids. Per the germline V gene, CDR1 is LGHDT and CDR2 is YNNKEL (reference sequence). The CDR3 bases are TGTGCCAGCAGCCAAAGAGGGCGAGAGACCCAGTACTTC. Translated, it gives CASSQRGRETQYF.